This T cell receptor (beta chain) was documented in a study of T cell changes during pregnancy in multiple sclerosis. In germline, CDR1 is LNHDA, CDR2 SQIVND (reference sequence). The junction had 6 bases not matched to a gene; V was cut back by 11 bases and J by 5 bases. The CDR3 spans 13 residues. Using immunoSEQ multiplex PCR, the repertoire was profiled, and TCRdb retains in-frame clones only, with some absent. The repertoire holds tens of thousands of clones, approximately 90% seen once, with over 5% in the top ten. V gene TRBV19 combines with J gene TRBJ2-1; TRBD2 matches at 10 bases. This specimen consisted of CD8+ T cells from peripheral blood mononuclear cells, obtained after pregnancy. The sequence was obtained from a female donor in good health, enrolled as a control in a pregnancy study. The CDR3 DNA follows: TGTGCCGTTAGCGGGGGGACGAACAATGAGCAGTTCTTC. This codes for CAVSGGTNNEQFF.